Each of the 30 T cell receptor beta chains below was sequenced from the same sample in a study of tumor and adjacent non-tumor tissue in lung cancer. RNA was extracted from bulk tissue without any cell sorting. Three rounds of nested PCR, following a modified ARM-PCR protocol, produced the TCRbeta library. TCRdb passed the multiplex PCR reads through MiXCR, listing each CDR3 protein once. The sample records about 200,000 distinct CDR3 sequences, roughly 70% being singletons. The sample consisted of lung tumor tissue. Receptors were obtained from a man aged 55 to 70 with non-small cell lung cancer.

A word on this clonotype: Relative to the germline gene, one junction end is altered; a read error may explain this. The chain joins TRBV5-8 to TRBJ2-3, with 12 nucleotides matching TRBD2. Germline V gene data show CDR1 as SGHTS and CDR2 as YDEGEE. This CDR3 spans 18 amino acids. Written as DNA, the CDR3 is TGTGTCAGCATCACACCCTACGGACTAGCGGGGAGCACAGATACGCAGTATTTT. Amino acid sequence: CVSITPYGLAGSTDTQYF.

This chain connects TRBV20-1 to TRBJ1-5; D might be TRBD1 (6 bases). The V end was cut by 3 bases, the J end by 3 bases, with 15 bases between. The CDR3 runs 15 residues. The V gene's germline CDR1 is DFQATT and CDR2 SNEGSKA (reference sequence). The CDR3 spells CSARSPGANNQPQHF. The CDR3 region has the DNA TGCAGTGCTAGGAGCCCAGGGGCTAACAATCAGCCCCAGCATTTT.

On this clonotype itself: A much larger clonotype is one base distant, so this may be a read error. The V and J genes are TRBV12-3 or TRBV12-4 and TRBJ1-6; D is unresolved. There are 13 residues in the CDR3. In DNA, the CDR3 is TGTGCCAACAGTTTAATTACGCATTCACCCCTCCACTTT. This gives the protein CANSLITHSPLHF.

As for this clonotype: One end of the junction is discordant with germline, which a read error may explain. The chain recombines TRBV12-3 or TRBV12-4 with TRBJ2-5; 7 bases are a match to TRBD2. The CDR3 is 13 residues long. The CDR3 protein is CAGSTGGEETQYF. The CDR3 DNA sequence: TGTGCCGGCAGTACTGGGGGGGAAGAGACCCAGTACTTC.

This clonotype was seen just once. It may be a read error: a sequence one base away is much more abundant. The chain links TRBV6-1 to TRBJ1-2, with 8 bases that match TRBD1. Germline values: CDR1 MNHNS, CDR2 SASEGT. J lost 3 bases, V lost 7 bases, and 7 bases had no gene match. There are 14 residues in the CDR3. For the CDR3, the DNA is TGTGCCAGCAACCAGACAGGGGACGACTATGGCTACACCTTC. Translated: CASNQTGDDYGYTF.

Note on this clonotype: As the CDR3 is not closed by the conserved phenylalanine or tryptophan, this likely results from a read error. V and J are TRBV11-2 and TRBJ2-1; D remains unclear. Per germline, CDR1 SGHAT and CDR2 FQNNGV. The CDR3 consists of 16 residues. V shed 9 bases and J shed 0 bases, with 18 bases lying between them. CDR3 DNA sequence: TGTGCCAGTAGCCCACAGTCTAGGAGCTCCTACAATGAGCAGTTCTAC. It encodes CASSPQSRSSYNEQFY.

As to this clonotype: Mismatch with germline at one junction end may stem from a read error. The rearrangement links TRBV4-1 to TRBJ2-5; a possible D gene is TRBD1 (5 bases). Germline CDR1 and CDR2: MGHRA and YSYEKL. The CDR3 consists of 16 residues. CDR3 sequence reads: CGSSQVGRVIQETQCF. DNA for the CDR3: TGCGGCAGCAGCCAAGTGGGCAGGGTTATACAAGAGACCCAGTGCTTC.

The rearrangement uses TRBV10-3 and TRBJ2-7; 10 bases line up with TRBD1. The germline V gene encodes CDR1 ENHRY and CDR2 SYGVKD. The CDR3 length is 13 residues. V dropped 8 bases and J dropped 3; count of bases not matched to a gene: 4. The CDR3 sequence: CAIGQGGGYEQYF. DNA of the CDR3: TGTGCCATCGGACAGGGGGGTGGCTACGAGCAGTACTTC.

For this clonotype: The CDR3 ends on some other residue instead of the conserved phenylalanine or tryptophan, so this is likely a read error. The rearrangement joins TRBV6-1 to TRBJ2-7; D gene uncertain. Germline V lookup: CDR1 MNHNS, CDR2 SASEGT. The CDR3 is made up of 12 amino acids. The V gene lost 8 bases and the J gene lost 1 base, with 9 bases spanning the gap. CDR3 bases: TGTGCCAGCCGGGCCTTTTCCTACGAGCAGTACATC. This translates into CASRAFSYEQYI.

In the case of this clonotype: A much larger clone sits a single nucleotide away, making a read error possible. The J gene is TRBJ2-1, the V gene TRBV4-3; D is possibly TRBD1 or TRBD2 (5 bases each). This CDR3 has 16 amino acids. Trimming removed 1 base from V and 4 bases from J, with 14 bases in between. The germline CDR1 and CDR2 sequences are LGHNA and YSLEER. The CDR3: CASSQGARDHYNEQFF. CDR3 nucleotide sequence: TGCGCCAGCAGCCAAGGTGCCCGGGACCATTACAATGAGCAGTTCTTC.

The sample holds a few counts of this clonotype. CDR3 nucleotide sequence: TGCGCCAGCAGCGACAGGGGGTACACTGAAGCTTTCTTT. Translating it yields CASSDRGYTEAFF. The V gene is TRBV5-1, the J gene TRBJ1-1; 9 bases agree with TRBD1. The V gene's germline CDR1 is SGHRS and CDR2 YFSETQ. V dropped 4 bases and J dropped 3; count of bases not matched to a gene: 1. The CDR3 is 13 amino acids.

To note about this clonotype: A much larger clone differs from this one at a single base, so this may be a read error. V gene TRBV29-1 combines with J gene TRBJ2-1, with TRBD1 identical over 9 bases. This CDR3 spans 14 amino acids. Germline CDR1 SQVTM, CDR2 ANQGSEA. CDR3 coding DNA: TGCAACGCTCTGACAGGGGGCTCCTACAATGAGCAGTTCTTC. As protein: CNALTGGSYNEQFF.

The chain is built from TRBV11-2 and TRBJ1-2; D may be TRBD1 (6 bases). CDR3 length: 16 amino acids. The germline gives CDR1 SGHAT, CDR2 FQNNGV. Trimming took off 1 base at V and 13 bases at J, with 25 bases between the two ends. As DNA, the CDR3 is TGTGCCAGCAGCTTAGTGAGTGGGGGGCGAGCTCAATGCTGCACCTTC. Protein product: CASSLVSGGRAQCCTF.

CDR3 in amino acids: CASRPGGEMGGYTF. The CDR3 nucleotides read TGCGCCAGCAGGCCAGGGGGCGAGATGGGTGGCTACACCTTC. V usage is TRBV5-1 and J usage is TRBJ1-2; TRBD1 agrees at 8 bases. The CDR3 length is 14 residues. Germline assignment: CDR1 SGHRS and CDR2 YFSETQ. The junction had 10 bases not matched to a gene; V was cut back by 5 bases and J by 7 bases.

Of note for this clonotype: One end of the junction varies from germline; a read error may be responsible. The chain combines TRBV11-3 with TRBJ2-3; 9 bases align to TRBD2. Germline CDR1 reads SGHNT; CDR2 reads YENEEA. The CDR3 covers 16 residues. The DNA for the CDR3 is TGTGCCAGCAGCATACTCGCGGGGGGGTACACAGATACGCAATATTTT. It specifies CASSILAGGYTDTQYF.

Concerning this clonotype itself: A much more abundant neighbour one base away suggests this may be a read error. The chain has TRBV20-1 and TRBJ1-5, with D unclear. The CDR3 runs to 9 residues. Trimming pared 5 bases from V and 15 bases from J, leaving 11 bases between. Germline lookup yields CDR1 DFQATT and CDR2 SNEGSKA (reference sequence). The DNA for the CDR3 is TGCAGTGCTTATTTCCGAGGGCATTTT. Protein: CSAYFRGHF.

As for this clonotype: Its ends do not fully match the called genes, so a read error is possible. This sequence joins TRBV7-8 and TRBJ1-5; D gene unclear. CDR1 and CDR2 (germline): SGHVS, FQNEAQ. This CDR3 comprises 15 residues. This chain's CDR3 is CATSQIDSSNQPQHF. In DNA, the CDR3 is TGTGCCACCAGCCAGATAGACTCTAGCAATCAGCCCCAGCATTTT.

This clonotype was seen just once. One end of the junction varies from germline; a read error may be responsible. V and J are TRBV20-1 and TRBJ2-2, with D perhaps matching TRBD2 (5 bases). CDR1 and CDR2 (germline): DFQATT, SNEGSKA (reference sequence). The CDR3 has 12 amino acids. The CDR3 region is CCASLFTGKLFF. CDR3 DNA: TGCTGTGCTAGTCTGTTCACCGGGAAGCTGTTTTTT.

This clonotype was recorded at least ten times. The genes are TRBV6-1 and TRBJ2-7, with 11 bases lining up with TRBD2. Germline CDR1 reads MNHNS; CDR2 reads SASEGT. This CDR3 has 15 amino acids. J gave up 2 bases and V 0 bases, and 0 bases lay outside the gene matches. The CDR3 protein is CASSEASGGAYEQYF. In DNA form, the CDR3 reads TGTGCCAGCAGTGAAGCTAGCGGGGGGGCCTACGAGCAGTACTTC.

Of note for this clonotype: A much larger clone lies a single base off, so this may be a read error. It is likely a read error, because the conserved phenylalanine at the end of the CDR3 is missing. Here the CDR3 reads CASSLRTSGRIAQFL. CDR3 bases: TGTGCCAGCAGTTTACGGACTAGCGGGAGGATAGCGCAGTTCCTC. The V and J genes are TRBV12-3 or TRBV12-4 and TRBJ2-1, with 14 positions matching TRBD2. This CDR3 contains 15 residues. V lost 2 bases, J lost 12 bases, and 6 bases stayed unmatched.

The CDR3 DNA sequence: TGTGCCAGCAGCTGGGGGCGGGACGGACTCAATGAGCAGTTCTTC. It yields the protein CASSWGRDGLNEQFF. This rearrangement joins TRBV11-2 to TRBJ2-1; the D call may be TRBD1 or TRBD2 (6 bases each). Germline loops: CDR1 SGHAT, CDR2 FQNNGV. V lost 4 bases, J lost 6 bases, and 16 bases lay in between. There are 15 residues in the CDR3.

The chain joins TRBV11-2 to TRBJ2-1, with 11 bases that match TRBD2. The germline V gene encodes CDR1 SGHAT and CDR2 FQNNGV. This CDR3 comprises 17 residues. Unmatched junction bases numbered 11, after V lost 6 bases and J lost 4 bases. The CDR3 here is CASRTQQGLAEYNEQFF. The CDR3 nucleotides are TGTGCCAGCAGGACACAACAGGGACTAGCGGAATACAATGAGCAGTTCTTC.

The J gene is TRBJ1-6, the V gene TRBV6-6; D is uncertain. The length of the CDR3 is 14 residues. Trimming took off 7 bases at V and 7 bases at J, with 14 bases between the two ends. CDR1 and CDR2 (germline): MNHNY, SVGAGI (reference sequence). CDR3 loop: CASNQQTGNSPLHF. In DNA form, the CDR3 reads TGTGCCAGCAACCAACAGACGGGGAATTCACCCCTCCACTTT.

This clonotype was observed a single time. The missing conserved phenylalanine or tryptophan at the end of this CDR3 makes a read error likely. This sequence joins TRBV11-3 and TRBJ2-3, with D perhaps TRBD1 or TRBD2 (5 bases each). From germline, CDR1 is SGHNT and CDR2 YENEEA. This CDR3 region has 14 residues. CDR3 in DNA: TGTGGCAGCAGCCCCGGAGAGGGGACAGATACGCAGTATCTT. Translation: CGSSPGEGTDTQYL.

On this clonotype: It may be a read error: a sequence one base away is much more abundant. The V and J genes are TRBV6-5 and TRBJ1-5; possibly TRBD1 for D (6 bases). From germline, CDR1 is MNHEY and CDR2 SVGAGI. This CDR3 comprises 15 residues. The CDR3 bases are TGTGCCAGCAGTCTGAGGGGGATCGGCAATCAGCCCCACCATTTT. Protein sequence: CASSLRGIGNQPHHF.

This chain uses TRBV5-4 with TRBJ1-1; D ambiguous. The CDR3 contains 11 residues. Germline assignment: CDR1 SGHNT and CDR2 YYREEE (reference sequence). The V end lost 3 bases, the J end lost 11 bases, and 11 bases lay between the germline ends. Here the CDR3 DNA reads TGTGCCAGCAGCTATAATGGTGGGGCTTTCTTT. Protein product: CASSYNGGAFF.

This rearrangement joins TRBV14 to TRBJ2-3, with D perhaps matching TRBD1 (6 bases). The length of the CDR3 is 17 residues. The germline gives CDR1 SGHDN, CDR2 FVKESK. Trimming left V 1 base short and J 6 bases short, with 20 bases between. The CDR3 bases are TGTGCCAGCAGCCAAGGGGTATACGGACAGCGGTCGGATACGCAGTATTTT. This translates into CASSQGVYGQRSDTQYF.

As regards this clonotype: No conserved phenylalanine or tryptophan is present at the end of the CDR3, so a read error is the likely explanation. The limits of the CDR3 on the DNA are not certain, so only TCRdb's listed CDR3 is given. This chain links TRBV10-2 with TRBJ1-2. The CDR3 comprises 12 residues, both ends counted. Germline CDR1 reads WSHSY; CDR2 reads SAAADI. The CDR3 sequence is CASSAREDGFTY.

This clonotype was detected many times. The chain carries TRBV20-1 and TRBJ2-3; D unresolved. Trimming removed 3 bases from V and 0 bases from J, with 10 bases in between. The CDR3 runs to 14 residues. CDR1 is DFQATT, CDR2 SNEGSKA, per germline (reference sequence). The CDR3 DNA reads TGCAGTGCTAGTCCCGTAACTAGCACAGATACGCAGTATTTT. Translating gives CSASPVTSTDTQYF.

This clonotype was detected a few times. Since no conserved phenylalanine or tryptophan closes the CDR3, a read error is the likely cause. The chain joins TRBV5-4 to TRBJ1-2, with a tentative D call TRBD1 (6 bases). The germline CDR1 and CDR2 sequences are SGHNT and YYREEE (reference sequence). Trimming left V 4 bases short and J 2 bases short, with 9 bases between. The length of the CDR3 is 13 residues. The CDR3 region is CASSPQGNYGYTL. CDR3 DNA sequence: TGTGCCAGCAGCCCGCAGGGGAACTATGGCTACACCCTC.